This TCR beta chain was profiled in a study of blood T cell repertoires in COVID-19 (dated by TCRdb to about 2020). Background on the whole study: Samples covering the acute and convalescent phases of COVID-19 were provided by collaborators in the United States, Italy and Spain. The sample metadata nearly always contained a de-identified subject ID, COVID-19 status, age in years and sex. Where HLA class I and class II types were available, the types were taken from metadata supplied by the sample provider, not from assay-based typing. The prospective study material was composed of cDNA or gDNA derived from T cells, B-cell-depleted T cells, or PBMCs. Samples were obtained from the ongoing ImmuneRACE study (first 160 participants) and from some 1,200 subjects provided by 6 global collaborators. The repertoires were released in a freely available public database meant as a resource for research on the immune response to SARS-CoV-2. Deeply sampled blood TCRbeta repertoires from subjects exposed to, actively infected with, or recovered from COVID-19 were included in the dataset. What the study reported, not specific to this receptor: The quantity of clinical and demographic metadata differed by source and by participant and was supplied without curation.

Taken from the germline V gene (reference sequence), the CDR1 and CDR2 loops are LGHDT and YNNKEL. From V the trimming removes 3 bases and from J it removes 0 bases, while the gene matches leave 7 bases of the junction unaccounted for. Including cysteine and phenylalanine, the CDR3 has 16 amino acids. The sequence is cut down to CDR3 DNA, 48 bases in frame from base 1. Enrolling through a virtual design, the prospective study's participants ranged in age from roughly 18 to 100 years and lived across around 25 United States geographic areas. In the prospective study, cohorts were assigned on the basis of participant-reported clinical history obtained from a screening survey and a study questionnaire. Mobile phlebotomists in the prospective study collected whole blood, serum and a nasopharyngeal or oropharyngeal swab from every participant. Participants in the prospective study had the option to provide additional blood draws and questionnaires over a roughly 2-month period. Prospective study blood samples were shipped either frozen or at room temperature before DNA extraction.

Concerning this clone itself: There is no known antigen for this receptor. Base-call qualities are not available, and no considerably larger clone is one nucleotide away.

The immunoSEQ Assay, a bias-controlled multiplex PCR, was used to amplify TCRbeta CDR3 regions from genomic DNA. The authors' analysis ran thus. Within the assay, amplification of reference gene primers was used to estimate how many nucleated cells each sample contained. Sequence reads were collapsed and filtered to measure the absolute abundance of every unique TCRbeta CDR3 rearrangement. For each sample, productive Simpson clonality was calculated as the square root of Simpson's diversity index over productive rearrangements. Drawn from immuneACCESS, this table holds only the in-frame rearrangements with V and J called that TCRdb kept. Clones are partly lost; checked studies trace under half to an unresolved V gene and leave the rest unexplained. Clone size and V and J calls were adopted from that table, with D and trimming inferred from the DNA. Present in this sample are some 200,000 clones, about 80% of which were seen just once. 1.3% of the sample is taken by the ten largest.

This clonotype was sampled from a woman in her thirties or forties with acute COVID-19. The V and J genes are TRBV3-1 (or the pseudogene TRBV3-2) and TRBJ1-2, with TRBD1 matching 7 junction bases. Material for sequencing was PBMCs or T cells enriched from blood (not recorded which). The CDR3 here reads CASSQGQIYSNYGYTF. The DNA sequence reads TGTGCCAGCAGCCAGGGACAGATTTATTCTAACTATGGCTACACCTTC.